The 8 T cell receptor beta chains below were found in one sample sequenced in a study of monozygotic twins with inflammatory bowel disease. TCRdb reprocessed the 5' RACE reads and reports one entry per CDR3 protein, with no DNA. The sample shows approximately 420,000 distinct CDR3 sequences, and around 2.3% sits with its ten largest clones. Sequenced input: blood. These receptors were collected from a human donor with ulcerative colitis or Crohn's disease, or a healthy co-twin of an affected twin (not recorded which).

This chain joins TRBV6-2 or TRBV6-3 and TRBJ2-1; TCRdb gives TRBD1 as the D gene, but with no DNA this cannot be confirmed. The germline V gene has CDR1 MNHEY and CDR2 SVGEGT. The length of the CDR3 is 13 residues. CDR3 residues: CASSYSGGYEQFF.

V usage is TRBV3-1 and J usage is TRBJ1-3; the TCRdb D gene call, TRBD1, has no DNA to confirm it. The germline V gene encodes CDR1 LGHDT and CDR2 YNNKEL (reference sequence). The CDR3 contains 16 residues. The CDR3 is CASSPLGGTSGNTIYF.

Here the CDR3 reads CASRGSGRPYEQYF. The chain carries TRBV25-1 and TRBJ2-7; TCRdb's D gene call, TRBD1, goes unchecked for lack of DNA. CDR3 length: 14 amino acids. CDR1 is MGHDK, CDR2 SYGVNS, per germline.

The rearrangement joins TRBV18 to TRBJ1-4; with no DNA, the TCRdb D assignment of TRBD1 cannot be verified. Germline V gene lookup returns CDR1 KGHSH and CDR2 LQKENI. The CDR3 extends over 15 amino acids. CDR3 amino acids: CASSPMGVHNEKLFF.

CDR3 amino acids: CASSPDRGNTIYF. The chain has TRBV18 and TRBJ1-3; with no DNA, the TCRdb D assignment of TRBD1 cannot be verified. The CDR3 runs 13 residues. Germline V gene sequence: CDR1 KGHSH, CDR2 LQKENI.

The chain uses TRBV15 and TRBJ2-5; TCRdb designates TRBD1, a call that cannot be tested without DNA. Germline V gives CDR1 LNHNV, CDR2 YYDKDF (reference sequence). CDR3 length: 17 residues. CDR3 region: CATSRTGGEDRQETQYF.

CDR3 loop: CASSEVFSFYGYTF. J is TRBJ1-2 and V is TRBV6-1. CDR3 length equals 14 residues. Germline values: CDR1 MNHNS, CDR2 SASEGT.

V usage is TRBV24-1 and J usage is TRBJ2-2; lacking DNA, the TRBD1 call made by TCRdb goes unchecked. CDR3 size: 15 residues. In germline, CDR1 is KGHDR, CDR2 SFDVKD. This chain's CDR3 is CATSDSQGPAGELFF.